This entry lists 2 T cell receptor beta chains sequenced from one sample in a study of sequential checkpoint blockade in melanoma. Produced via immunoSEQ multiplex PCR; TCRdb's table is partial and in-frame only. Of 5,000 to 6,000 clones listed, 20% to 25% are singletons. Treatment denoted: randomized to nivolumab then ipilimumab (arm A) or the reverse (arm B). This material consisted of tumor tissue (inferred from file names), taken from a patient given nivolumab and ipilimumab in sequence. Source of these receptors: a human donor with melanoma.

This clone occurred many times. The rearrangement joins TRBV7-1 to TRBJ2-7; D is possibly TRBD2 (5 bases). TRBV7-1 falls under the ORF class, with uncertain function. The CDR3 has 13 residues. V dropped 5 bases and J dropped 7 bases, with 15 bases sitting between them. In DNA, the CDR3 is TGTGCCAGCAGCCAAGATAATCGGGAAGAGCAGTACTTC. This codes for CASSQDNREEQYF.

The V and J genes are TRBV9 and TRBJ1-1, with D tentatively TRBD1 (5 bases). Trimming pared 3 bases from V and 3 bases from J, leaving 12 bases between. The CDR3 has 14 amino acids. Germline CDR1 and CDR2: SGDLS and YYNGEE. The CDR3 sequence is CASSEGISDTEAFF. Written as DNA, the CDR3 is TGTGCCAGCAGCGAGGGGATTTCCGACACTGAAGCTTTCTTT. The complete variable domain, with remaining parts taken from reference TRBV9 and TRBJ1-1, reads DSGVTQTPKHLITATGQRVTLRCSPRSGDLSVYWYQQSLDQGLQFLIQYYNGEERAKGNILERFSAQQFPDLHSELNLSSLELGDSALYFCASSEGISDTEAFFGQGTRLTVV.